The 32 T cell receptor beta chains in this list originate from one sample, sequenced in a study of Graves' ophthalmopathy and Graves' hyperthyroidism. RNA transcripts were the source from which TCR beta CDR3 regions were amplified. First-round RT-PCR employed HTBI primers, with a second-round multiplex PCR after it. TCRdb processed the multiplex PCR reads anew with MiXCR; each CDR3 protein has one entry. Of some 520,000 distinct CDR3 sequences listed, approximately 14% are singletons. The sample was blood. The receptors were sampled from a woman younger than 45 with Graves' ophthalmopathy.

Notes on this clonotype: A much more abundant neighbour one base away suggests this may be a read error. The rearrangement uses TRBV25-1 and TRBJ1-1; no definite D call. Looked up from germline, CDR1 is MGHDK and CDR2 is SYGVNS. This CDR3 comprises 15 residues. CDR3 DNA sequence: TGTGCCAGCAGTGAAGGCAGGACCGACTTCACTGAAGCTTGCTTT. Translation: CASSEGRTDFTEACF.

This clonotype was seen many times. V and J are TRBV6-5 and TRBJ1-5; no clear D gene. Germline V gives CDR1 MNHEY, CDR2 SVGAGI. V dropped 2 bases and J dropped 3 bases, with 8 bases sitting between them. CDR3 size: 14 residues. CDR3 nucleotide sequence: TGTGCCAGCAGTTACGGGGTGTACAATCAGCCCCAGCATTTT. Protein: CASSYGVYNQPQHF.

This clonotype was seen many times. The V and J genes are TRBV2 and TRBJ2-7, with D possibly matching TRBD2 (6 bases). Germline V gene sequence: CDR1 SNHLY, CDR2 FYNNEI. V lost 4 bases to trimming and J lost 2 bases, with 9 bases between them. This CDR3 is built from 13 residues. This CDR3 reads CASSAGSTYEQYF. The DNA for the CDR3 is TGTGCCAGCAGTGCCGGGAGTACCTACGAGCAGTACTTC.

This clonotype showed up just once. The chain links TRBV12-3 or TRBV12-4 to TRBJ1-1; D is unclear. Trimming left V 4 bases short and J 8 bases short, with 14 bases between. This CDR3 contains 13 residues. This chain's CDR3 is CASSSAPWAEAFF. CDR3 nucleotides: TGTGCCAGCAGTTCTGCGCCCTGGGCCGAAGCTTTCTTT.

The CDR3 loop is CATSSLAALHF. The CDR3 region has the DNA TGTGCCACCAGTTCTCTCGCCGCCCTCCACTTT. The chain has TRBV24-1 and TRBJ1-6; D call uncertain. V was cut by 6 bases and J by 14 bases, with 10 bases left in between. The germline V gene has CDR1 KGHDR and CDR2 SFDVKD. The CDR3 has 11 amino acids.

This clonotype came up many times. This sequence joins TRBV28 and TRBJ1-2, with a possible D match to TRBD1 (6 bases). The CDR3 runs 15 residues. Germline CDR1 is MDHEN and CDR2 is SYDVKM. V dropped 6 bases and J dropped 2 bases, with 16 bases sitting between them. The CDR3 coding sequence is TGTGCCAGCAGCCCGATGGGGGCAGCAAACTATGGCTACACCTTC. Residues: CASSPMGAANYGYTF.

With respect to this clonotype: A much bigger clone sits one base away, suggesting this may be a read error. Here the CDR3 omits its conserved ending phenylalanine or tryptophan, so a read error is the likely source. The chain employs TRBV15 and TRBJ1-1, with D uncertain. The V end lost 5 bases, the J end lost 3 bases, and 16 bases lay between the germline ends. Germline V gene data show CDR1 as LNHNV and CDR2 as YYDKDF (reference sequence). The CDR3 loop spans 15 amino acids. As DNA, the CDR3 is TGTGCCACCAGCGTCAGCCCCGTTACCTACACTGAAGCTTTCGTT. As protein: CATSVSPVTYTEAFV.

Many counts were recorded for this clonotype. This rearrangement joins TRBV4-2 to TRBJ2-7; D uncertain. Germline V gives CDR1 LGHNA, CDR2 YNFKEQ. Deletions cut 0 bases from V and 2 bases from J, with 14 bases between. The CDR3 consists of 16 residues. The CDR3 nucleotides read TGTGCCAGCAGCCAAGATGGCCCAGGTTCTACCTACGAGCAGTACTTC. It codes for CASSQDGPGSTYEQYF.

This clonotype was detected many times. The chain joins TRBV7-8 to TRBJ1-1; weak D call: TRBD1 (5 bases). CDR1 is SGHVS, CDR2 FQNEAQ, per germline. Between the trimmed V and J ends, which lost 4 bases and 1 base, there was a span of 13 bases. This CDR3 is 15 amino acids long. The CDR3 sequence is CASSWGRPPNTEAFF. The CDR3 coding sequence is TGTGCCAGCAGCTGGGGACGGCCACCGAACACTGAAGCTTTCTTT. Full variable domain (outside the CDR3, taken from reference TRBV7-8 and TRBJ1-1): GAGVSQSPRYKVAKRGQDVALRCDPISGHVSLFWYQQALGQGPEFLTYFQNEAQLDKSGLPSDRFFAERPEGSVSTLKIQRTQQEDSAVYLCASSWGRPPNTEAFFGQGTRLTVV.

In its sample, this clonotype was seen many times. The chain's CDR3 is CASSWGDLYEQYF. The CDR3 DNA sequence: TGTGCCAGCAGTTGGGGGGACCTCTACGAGCAGTACTTC. The rearrangement links TRBV6-5 to TRBJ2-7, with a weak D call TRBD2 (6 bases). V gave up 4 bases and J gave up 3 bases, with 10 bases separating them. Germline CDR1 is MNHEY and CDR2 is SVGAGI. The CDR3 runs to 13 residues.

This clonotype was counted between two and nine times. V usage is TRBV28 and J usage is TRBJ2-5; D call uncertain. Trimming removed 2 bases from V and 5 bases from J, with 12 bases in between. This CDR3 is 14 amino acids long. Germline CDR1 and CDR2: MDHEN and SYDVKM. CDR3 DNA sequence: TGTGCCAGCAGTTTAGGTTACAGCCAGGAGACCCAGTACTTC. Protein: CASSLGYSQETQYF.

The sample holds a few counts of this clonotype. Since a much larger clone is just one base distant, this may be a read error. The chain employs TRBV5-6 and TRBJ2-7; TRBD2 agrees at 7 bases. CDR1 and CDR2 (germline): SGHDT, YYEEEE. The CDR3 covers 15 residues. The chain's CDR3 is CAISSDGLGPYEQYF. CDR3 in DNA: TGTGCCATCAGCTCGGACGGACTAGGACCCTACGAGCAGTACTTC.

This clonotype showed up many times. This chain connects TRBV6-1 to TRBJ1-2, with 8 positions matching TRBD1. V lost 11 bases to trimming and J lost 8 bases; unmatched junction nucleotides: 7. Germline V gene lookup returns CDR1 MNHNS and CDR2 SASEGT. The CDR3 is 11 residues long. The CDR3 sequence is CASDRGGGYTF. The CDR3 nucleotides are TGTGCCTCCGACAGGGGAGGCGGCTACACCTTC.

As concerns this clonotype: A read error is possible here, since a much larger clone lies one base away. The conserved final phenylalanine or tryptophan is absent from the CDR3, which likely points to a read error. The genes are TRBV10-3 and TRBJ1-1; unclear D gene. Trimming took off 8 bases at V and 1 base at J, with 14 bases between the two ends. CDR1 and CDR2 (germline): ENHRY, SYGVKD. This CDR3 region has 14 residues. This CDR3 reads CAIHDAGGNTEAFV. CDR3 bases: TGTGCCATCCACGATGCCGGAGGGAACACTGAAGCTTTCGTT.

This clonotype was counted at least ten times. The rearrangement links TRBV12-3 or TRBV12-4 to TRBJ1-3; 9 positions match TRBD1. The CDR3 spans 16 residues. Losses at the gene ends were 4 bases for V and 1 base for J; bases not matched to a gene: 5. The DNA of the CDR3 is TGTGCCAGCAGTTACATACAGGGGGCTTCTGGAAACACCATATATTTT. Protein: CASSYIQGASGNTIYF.

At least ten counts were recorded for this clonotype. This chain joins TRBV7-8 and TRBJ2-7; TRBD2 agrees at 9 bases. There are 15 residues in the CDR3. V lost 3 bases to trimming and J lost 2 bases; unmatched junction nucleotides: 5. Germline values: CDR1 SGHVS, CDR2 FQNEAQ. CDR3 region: CASSFLLAGTYEQYF. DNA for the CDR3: TGTGCCAGCAGCTTCCTGCTAGCGGGAACCTACGAGCAGTACTTC.

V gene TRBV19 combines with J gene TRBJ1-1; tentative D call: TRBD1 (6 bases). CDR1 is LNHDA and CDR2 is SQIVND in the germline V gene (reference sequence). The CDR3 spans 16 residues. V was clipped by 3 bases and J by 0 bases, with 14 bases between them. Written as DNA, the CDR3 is TGTGCCAGTAGTATGGACAGCTCTCTCATGAACACTGAAGCTTTCTTT. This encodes CASSMDSSLMNTEAFF.

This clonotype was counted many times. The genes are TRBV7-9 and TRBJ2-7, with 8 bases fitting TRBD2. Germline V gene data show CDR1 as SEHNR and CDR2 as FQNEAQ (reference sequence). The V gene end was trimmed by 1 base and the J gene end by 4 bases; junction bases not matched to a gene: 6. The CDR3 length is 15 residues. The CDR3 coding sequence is TGTGCCAGCAGCTTAGGGGCTAGCGGGCTTTACGAGCAGTACTTC. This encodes CASSLGASGLYEQYF.

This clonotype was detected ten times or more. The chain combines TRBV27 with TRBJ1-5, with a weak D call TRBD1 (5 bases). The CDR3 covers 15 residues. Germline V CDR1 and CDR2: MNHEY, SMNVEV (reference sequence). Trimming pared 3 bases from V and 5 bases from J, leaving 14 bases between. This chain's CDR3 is CASSLRQGVDQPQHF. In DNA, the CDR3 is TGTGCCAGCAGTTTGAGGCAGGGTGTCGATCAGCCCCAGCATTTT.

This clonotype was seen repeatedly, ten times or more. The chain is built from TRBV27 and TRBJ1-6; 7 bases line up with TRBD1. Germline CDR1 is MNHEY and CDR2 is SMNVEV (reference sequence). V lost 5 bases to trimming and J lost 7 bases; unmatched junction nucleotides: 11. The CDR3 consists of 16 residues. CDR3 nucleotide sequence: TGTGCCAGCAGTCTTAAGGTGACAGGGCGCAATTCACCCCTCCACTTT. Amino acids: CASSLKVTGRNSPLHF.

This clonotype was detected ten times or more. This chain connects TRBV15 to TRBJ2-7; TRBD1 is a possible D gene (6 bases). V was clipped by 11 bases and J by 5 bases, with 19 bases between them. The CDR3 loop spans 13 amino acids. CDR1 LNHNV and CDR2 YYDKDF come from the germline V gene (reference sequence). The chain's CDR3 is CASSPTGGHEQYF. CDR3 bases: TGTGCCTCCTCGCCGACAGGAGGCCACGAGCAGTACTTC.

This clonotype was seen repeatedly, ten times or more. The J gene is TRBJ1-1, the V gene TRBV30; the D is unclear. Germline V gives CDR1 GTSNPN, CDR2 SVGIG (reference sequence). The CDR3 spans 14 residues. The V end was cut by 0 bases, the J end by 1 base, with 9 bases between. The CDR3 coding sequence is TGTGCCTGGAGTGTATTGGGCAAGAACACTGAAGCTTTCTTT. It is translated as CAWSVLGKNTEAFF.

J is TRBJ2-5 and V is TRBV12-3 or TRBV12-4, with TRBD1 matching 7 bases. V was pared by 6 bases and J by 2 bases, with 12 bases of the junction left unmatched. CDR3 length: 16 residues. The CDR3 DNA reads TGTGCCAGCAGCCTCCAATCAGGGGGACCACAAGAGACCCAGTACTTC. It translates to CASSLQSGGPQETQYF.

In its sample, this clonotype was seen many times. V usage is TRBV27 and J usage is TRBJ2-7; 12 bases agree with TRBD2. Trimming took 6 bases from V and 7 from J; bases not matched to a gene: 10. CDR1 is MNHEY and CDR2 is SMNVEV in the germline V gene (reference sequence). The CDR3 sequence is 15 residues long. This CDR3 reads CASSPVLAGGGEQYF. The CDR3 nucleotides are TGTGCCAGCAGCCCCGTACTAGCGGGAGGTGGTGAGCAGTACTTC.

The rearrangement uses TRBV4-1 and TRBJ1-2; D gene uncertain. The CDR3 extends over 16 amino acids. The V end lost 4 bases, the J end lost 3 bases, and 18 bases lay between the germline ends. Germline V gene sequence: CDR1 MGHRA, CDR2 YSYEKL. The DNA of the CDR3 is TGCGCCAGCAGCCGGGGTTTGCCGATAGGGTACTATGGCTACACCTTC. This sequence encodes CASSRGLPIGYYGYTF.

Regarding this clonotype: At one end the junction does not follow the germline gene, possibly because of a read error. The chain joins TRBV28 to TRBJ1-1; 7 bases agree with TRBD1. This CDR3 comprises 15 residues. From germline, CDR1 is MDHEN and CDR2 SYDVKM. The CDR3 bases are TGTGCCAGCAATTTATTCCTCAGGGGGGACACTGAAGCTTTCTTT. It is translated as CASNLFLRGDTEAFF. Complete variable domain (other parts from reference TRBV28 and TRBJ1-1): DVKVTQSSRYLVKRTGEKVFLECVQDMDHENMFWYRQDPGLGLRLIYFSYDVKMKEKGDIPEGYSVSREKKERFSLILESASTNQTSMYLCASNLFLRGDTEAFFGQGTRLTVV.

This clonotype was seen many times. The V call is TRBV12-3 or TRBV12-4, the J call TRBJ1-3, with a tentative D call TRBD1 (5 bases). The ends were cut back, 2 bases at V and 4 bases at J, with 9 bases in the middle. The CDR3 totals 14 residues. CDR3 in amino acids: CASSLRGVGNTIYF. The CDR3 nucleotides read TGTGCCAGCAGTTTAAGAGGGGTGGGAAACACCATATATTTT.

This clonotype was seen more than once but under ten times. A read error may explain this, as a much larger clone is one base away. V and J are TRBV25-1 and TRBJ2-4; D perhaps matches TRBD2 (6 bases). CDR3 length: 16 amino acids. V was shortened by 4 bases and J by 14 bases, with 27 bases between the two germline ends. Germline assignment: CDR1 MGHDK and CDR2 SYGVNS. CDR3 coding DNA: TGTGCCAGCAGTGCAAAGGGTCCAGGCCTTCGGGGGACCAAGTACTTC. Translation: CASSAKGPGLRGTKYF. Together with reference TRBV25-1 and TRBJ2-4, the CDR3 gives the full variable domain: EADIYQTPRYLVIGTGKKITLECSQTMGHDKMYWYQQDPGMELHLIHYSYGVNSTEKGDLSSESTVSRIRTEHFPLTLESARPSHTSQYLCASSAKGPGLRGTKYFGAGTRLSVL.

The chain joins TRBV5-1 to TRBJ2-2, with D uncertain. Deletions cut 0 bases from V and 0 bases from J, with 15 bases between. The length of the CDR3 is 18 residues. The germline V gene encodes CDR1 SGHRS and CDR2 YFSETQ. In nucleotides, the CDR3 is TGCGCCAGCAGCTTGGACCTCGTACAGTTTACGAACACCGGGGAGCTGTTTTTT. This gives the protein CASSLDLVQFTNTGELFF.

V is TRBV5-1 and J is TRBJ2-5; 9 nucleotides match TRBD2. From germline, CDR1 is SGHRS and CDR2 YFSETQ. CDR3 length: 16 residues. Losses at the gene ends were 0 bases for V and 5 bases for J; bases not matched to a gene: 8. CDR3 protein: CASSLDETSGSETQYF. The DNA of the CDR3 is TGCGCCAGCAGCTTGGATGAGACTAGCGGCTCGGAGACCCAGTACTTC.

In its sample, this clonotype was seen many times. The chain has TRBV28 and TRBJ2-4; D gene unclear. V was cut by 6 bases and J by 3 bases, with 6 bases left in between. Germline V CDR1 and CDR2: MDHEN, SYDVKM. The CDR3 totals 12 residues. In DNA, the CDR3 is TGTGCCAGCAGCACCAACAAAAACATTCAGTACTTC. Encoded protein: CASSTNKNIQYF. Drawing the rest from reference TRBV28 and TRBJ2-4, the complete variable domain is DVKVTQSSRYLVKRTGEKVFLECVQDMDHENMFWYRQDPGLGLRLIYFSYDVKMKEKGDIPEGYSVSREKKERFSLILESASTNQTSMYLCASSTNKNIQYFGAGTRLSVL.

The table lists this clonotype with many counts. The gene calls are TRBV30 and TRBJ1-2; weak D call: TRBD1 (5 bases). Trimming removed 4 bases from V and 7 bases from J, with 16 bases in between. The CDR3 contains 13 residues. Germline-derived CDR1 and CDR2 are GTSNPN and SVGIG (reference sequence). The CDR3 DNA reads TGTGCCTGGACGAAGTCAGGGTGGATTGGCTACACCTTC. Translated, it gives CAWTKSGWIGYTF.